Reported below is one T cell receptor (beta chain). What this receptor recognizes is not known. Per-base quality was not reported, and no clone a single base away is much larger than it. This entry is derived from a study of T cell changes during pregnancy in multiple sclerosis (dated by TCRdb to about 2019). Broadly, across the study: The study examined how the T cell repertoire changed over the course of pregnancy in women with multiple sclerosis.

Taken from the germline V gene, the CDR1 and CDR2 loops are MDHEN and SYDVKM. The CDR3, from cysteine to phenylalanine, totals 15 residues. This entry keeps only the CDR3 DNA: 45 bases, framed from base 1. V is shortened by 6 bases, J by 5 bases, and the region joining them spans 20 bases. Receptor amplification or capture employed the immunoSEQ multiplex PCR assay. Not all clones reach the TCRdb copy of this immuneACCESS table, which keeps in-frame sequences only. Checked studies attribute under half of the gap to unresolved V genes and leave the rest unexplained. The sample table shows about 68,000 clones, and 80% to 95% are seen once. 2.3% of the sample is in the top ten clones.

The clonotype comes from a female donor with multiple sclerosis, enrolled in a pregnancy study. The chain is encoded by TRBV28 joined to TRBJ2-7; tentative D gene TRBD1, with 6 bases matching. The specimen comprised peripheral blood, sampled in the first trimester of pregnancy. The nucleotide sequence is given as TGTGCCAGCAGCCCCCCTGGCCAGGGGACCGACGAGCAGTACTTC. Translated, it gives CASSPPGQGTDEQYF.